The source of this T cell receptor (beta chain) is a study of OX40 agonist ivuxolimab in advanced cancers. Study information: The study gave patients intravenous ivuxolimab at 0.01 to 10 mg/kg every 2 weeks. Patients enrolled in dose escalation were diagnosed with hepatocellular carcinoma, melanoma, renal cell or head and neck cancer.

CDR3 size: 14 residues. V was pared by 4 bases and J by 2 bases, with 12 bases between. Germline CDR1 and CDR2: SGDLS and YYNGEE. Profiling relied on immunoSEQ multiplex PCR, and the TCRdb table lists in-frame clones only, not all of them. Among around 35,000 clones, about 76% were seen once, and the ten largest hold over 1.2%. The rearrangement links TRBV9 to TRBJ2-5, with no clear D. The sequence was collected from an adult with an advanced solid tumor such as melanoma, head and neck, liver or kidney cancer. Sequences were derived from CD4+ or CD8+ T cells sorted from blood, sampled in a trial of the OX40 agonist ivuxolimab. The CDR3 protein is CASSPRGGQETQYF. Here the CDR3 DNA reads TGTGCCAGCAGCCCCCGCGGCGGACAAGAGACCCAGTACTTC.